This T cell receptor beta chain was documented in a study of T cells after yellow fever vaccination. Study-level background: Fractions low in cell number were prepared with SMART-Seq v4 Ultra Low Input. Overall study results and limits: Post-booster repertoires contained most primary-vaccination clones again (around 96% CD4, roughly 90% CD8).

TCRdb redid the calling of the 5' RACE reads with MiXCR, one entry per CDR3 protein. The sample includes some 300,000 distinct CDR3 sequences, around 9.3% of them seen just once. As for this clonotype: Its antigen is undetermined.

V was pared by 6 bases and J by 7 bases, with 8 bases of the junction left unmatched. CDR1 and CDR2 (germline): ENHRY, SYGVKD. The CDR3 has 14 residues. The origin of this receptor is a man aged 18 to 35 who received the YFV17D yellow fever vaccine. The chain joins TRBV10-3 to TRBJ2-7, with 11 bases aligning to TRBD2. The sequenced sample was CD4+ T cells sorted from PBMCs, obtained 5 days after the yellow fever booster vaccination. The CDR3 is CAIRTSGANREQYF. The DNA of the CDR3 is TGTGCCATCAGGACTAGCGGGGCAAATAGGGAGCAGTACTTC.